Shown below are 15 T cell receptor beta chains from a single sample sequenced in a study of shared clonotypes between healthy human individuals. Some clones are missing from TCRdb's copy, which holds only in-frame ones; the method was immunoSEQ multiplex PCR. The sample shows 2 million to 2.5 million clones, more than 90% of them seen only once. Sequenced input: naive CD4+ T cells sorted from blood. The subset denotes: CD45RA+ positively selected. The receptors derive from a man aged 18 to 29 in good health.

The rearrangement uses TRBV7-2 and TRBJ2-7, with 8 bases lining up with TRBD2. Germline trimming cut 3 bases from V and 7 bases from J; bases unmatched to any gene: 11. There are 15 residues in the CDR3. Germline V gene lookup returns CDR1 SGHTA and CDR2 FQGNSA. For the CDR3, the DNA is TGTGCCAGCAGCTTTACCTATAGCGGGACTTGGGAGCAGTACTTC. Its protein is CASSFTYSGTWEQYF.

The chain carries TRBV10-3 and TRBJ2-1, with D tentatively TRBD2 (6 bases). This CDR3 spans 12 amino acids. V lost 8 bases and J lost 7, with 12 bases in between. Germline V gene lookup returns CDR1 ENHRY and CDR2 SYGVKD. CDR3 loop: CAISGGRNEQFF. The CDR3 nucleotides read TGTGCCATCTCAGGAGGGCGGAATGAGCAGTTCTTC.

This chain links TRBV6-5 with TRBJ1-1, with D possibly TRBD1 on 6 matching bases. V was shortened by 2 bases and J by 6 bases, with 16 bases between the two germline ends. This CDR3 is built from 15 residues. From germline, CDR1 is MNHEY and CDR2 SVGAGI. CDR3 amino acids: CASSYRTEGGPEAFF. DNA for the CDR3: TGTGCCAGCAGTTACCGGACAGAAGGGGGTCCTGAAGCTTTCTTT.

The chain carries TRBV27 and TRBJ1-2; D unresolved. Trimming removed 2 bases from V and 2 bases from J, with 6 bases in between. The CDR3 totals 13 residues. CDR1 is MNHEY and CDR2 is SMNVEV in the germline V gene (reference sequence). Here the CDR3 reads CASSLSYNYGYTF. CDR3 DNA: TGTGCCAGCAGTTTAAGTTACAACTATGGCTACACCTTC.

The rearrangement uses TRBV5-6 and TRBJ1-4; D gene ambiguous. Germline CDR1 is SGHDT and CDR2 is YYEEEE. This CDR3 spans 14 amino acids. V shed 7 bases and J shed 5 bases, with 15 bases lying between them. The DNA for the CDR3 is TGTGCCAGCGGGTTAGGGATAAAAAATGAAAAACTGTTTTTT. The encoded protein is CASGLGIKNEKLFF.

The chain joins TRBV6-5 to TRBJ2-7; D remains unclear. The V end was cut by 5 bases, the J end by 0 bases, with 11 bases between. Germline CDR1 MNHEY, CDR2 SVGAGI. The CDR3 has 14 residues. CDR3 DNA sequence: TGTGCCAGCAGTCCCGGACGGAGCTCCTACGAGCAGTACTTC. It codes for CASSPGRSSYEQYF.

J is TRBJ1-3 and V is TRBV7-8; D not certain. The CDR3 consists of 15 residues. Per the germline V gene, CDR1 is SGHVS and CDR2 is FQNEAQ. V was shortened by 2 bases and J by 0 bases, with 8 bases between the two germline ends. This CDR3 reads CASSLFSDSGNTIYF. The DNA of the CDR3 is TGTGCCAGCAGCTTATTTTCTGACTCTGGAAACACCATATATTTT.

The chain is built from TRBV15 and TRBJ1-4; D is uncertain. The CDR3 contains 15 residues. CDR1 is LNHNV and CDR2 is YYDKDF in the germline V gene (reference sequence). Trimming removed 0 bases from V and 2 bases from J, with 7 bases in between. CDR3 residues: CATSRDRKTNEKLFF. Here the CDR3 DNA reads TGTGCCACCAGCAGAGATCGGAAGACTAATGAAAAACTGTTTTTT.

The chain combines TRBV5-1 with TRBJ1-6, with TRBD1 matching over 10 bases. V lost 5 bases to trimming and J lost 6 bases; unmatched junction nucleotides: 5. CDR3 length: 15 amino acids. Germline values: CDR1 SGHRS, CDR2 YFSETQ. DNA for the CDR3: TGCGCCAGCAGTGGGACAGGGGAAGGTAATTCACCCCTCCACTTT. The encoded protein is CASSGTGEGNSPLHF.

About this clone itself: The identical CDR3 is also encoded by other nucleotide sequences in the sample. The genes are TRBV10-3 and TRBJ2-5; unclear D gene. CDR3 length: 13 amino acids. V lost 3 bases and J lost 5, with 10 bases in between. Germline assignment: CDR1 ENHRY and CDR2 SYGVKD. CDR3 protein: CAISDFLQETQYF. The CDR3 DNA reads TGTGCCATCAGTGACTTCTTACAGGAGACCCAGTACTTC.

To note about this clone: Distinct nucleotide sequences in the sample also encode this CDR3. The CDR3 DNA sequence: TGTGCCAGCAGCCGTGGCAGAGGCTACGAGCAGTACTTC. It encodes CASSRGRGYEQYF. The chain joins TRBV6-5 to TRBJ2-7; no definite D call. The V and J ends lost 6 bases and 3 bases respectively, with 12 bases between them. Germline CDR1 reads MNHEY; CDR2 reads SVGAGI. This CDR3 contains 13 residues.

This clone came up once. The chain carries TRBV7-9 and TRBJ2-5; weak D call: TRBD2 (9 bases). This CDR3 has 17 amino acids. V gave up 5 bases and J gave up 5 bases, with 24 bases separating them. Germline CDR1 and CDR2: SEHNR and FQNEAQ (reference sequence). The DNA of the CDR3 is TGTGCCAGCAGCCCCGAGCGGGGGGCAGGGGGCAGGGAGACCCAGTACTTC. Its translation: CASSPERGAGGRETQYF.

This chain links TRBV6-5 with TRBJ1-2, with D unresolved. Germline assignment: CDR1 MNHEY and CDR2 SVGAGI. The CDR3 extends over 13 amino acids. The V end lost 6 bases, the J end lost 8 bases, and 16 bases lay between the germline ends. The CDR3 loop is CASSLPEAGGYTF. The CDR3 region has the DNA TGTGCCAGCAGCTTACCCGAGGCTGGCGGCTACACCTTC.

On this clone: The sample carries other DNA sequences with the same CDR3. The genes are TRBV2 and TRBJ1-3; no clear D gene. CDR1 is SNHLY, CDR2 FYNNEI, per germline. The CDR3 is made up of 12 amino acids. The V end lost 4 bases, the J end lost 1 base, and 2 bases lay between the germline ends. CDR3 bases: TGTGCCAGCAGTGCATCTGGAAACACCATATATTTT. It is translated as CASSASGNTIYF.

The CDR3 reads CASSQAGGVSYGYTF. The CDR3 coding sequence is TGCGCCAGCAGCCAAGCAGGGGGGGTTTCCTATGGCTACACCTTC. The chain uses TRBV4-1 and TRBJ1-2; 7 positions match TRBD1. V was pared by 1 base and J by 4 bases, with 6 bases of the junction left unmatched. This CDR3 has 15 amino acids. Germline CDR1 reads MGHRA; CDR2 reads YSYEKL.